The source of this TCR beta chain is a study of shared clonotypes between healthy human individuals. Germline loops: CDR1 WNHNN, CDR2 SYGVQD (reference sequence). The CDR3 totals 18 residues. V lost 8 bases and J lost 0, with 23 bases in between. Assay used: immunoSEQ multiplex PCR; TCRdb lists only in-frame clones, some missing. The sample consists of roughly 2.5 million clones, approximately 94% of them appearing once. The receptor was derived from a man younger than 30 in good health. Sequencing was done on a sample of naive CD4+ T cells sorted from blood. The subset denotes: CD45RA+ positively selected. The chain uses TRBV10-1 and TRBJ1-5; D may be TRBD1 (5 bases). This chain's CDR3 is CASGGKVLTIYSNQPQHF. The CDR3 coding sequence is TGCGCCAGCGGGGGGAAGGTACTCACAATTTATAGCAATCAGCCCCAGCATTTT.